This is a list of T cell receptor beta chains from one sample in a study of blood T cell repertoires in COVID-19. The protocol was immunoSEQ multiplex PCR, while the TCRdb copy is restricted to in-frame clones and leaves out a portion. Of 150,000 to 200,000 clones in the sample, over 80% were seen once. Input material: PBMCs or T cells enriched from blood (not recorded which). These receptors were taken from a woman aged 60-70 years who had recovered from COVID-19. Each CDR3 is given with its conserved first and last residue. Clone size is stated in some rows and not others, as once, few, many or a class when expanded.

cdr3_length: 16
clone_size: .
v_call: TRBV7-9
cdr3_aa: CASSLARGALQETQYF

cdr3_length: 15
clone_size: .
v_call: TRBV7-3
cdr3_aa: CASSPGGGNPGEQYF

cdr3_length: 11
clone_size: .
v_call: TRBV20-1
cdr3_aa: CSATQGIEQYF

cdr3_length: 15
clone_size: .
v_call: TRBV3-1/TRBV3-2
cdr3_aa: CASSQGTPTNEKLFF

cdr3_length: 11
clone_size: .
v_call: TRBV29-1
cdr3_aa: CSVENKETQYF

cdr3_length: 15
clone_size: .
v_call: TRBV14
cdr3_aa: CASSQVLAGTGELFF

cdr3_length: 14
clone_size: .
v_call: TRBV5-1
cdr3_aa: CASSLGSSGNTIYF

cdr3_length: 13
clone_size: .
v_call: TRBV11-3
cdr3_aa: CASSTRQANTQYF

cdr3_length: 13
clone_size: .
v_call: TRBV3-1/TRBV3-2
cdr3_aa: CASSRDRVNEQYF

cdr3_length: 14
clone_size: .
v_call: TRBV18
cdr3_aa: CASSLSARGETQYF

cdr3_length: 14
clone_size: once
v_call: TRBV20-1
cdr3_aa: CSARGRGLTYEQYF

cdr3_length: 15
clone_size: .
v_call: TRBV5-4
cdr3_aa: CASVDRRGMNTEAFF